One and the same sample provided the 32 T cell receptor beta chains below, sequenced in a study of CXCR3-negative and CXCR3-positive naive CD8 T cells. Preparation of TRB cDNA libraries relied on 5' RACE carrying UMI labels. TCRdb re-called the 5' RACE reads and gives one entry per CDR3 protein, without DNA. Its listing shows 60,000 or so distinct CDR3 sequences. The sample comprised memory CD8+ T cells from blood. The receptors originated from a human donor in good health. Some clones in this sample may be carry-over from other donors' samples.

This chain's CDR3 is CSVALAVNTGELFF. The chain combines TRBV29-1 with TRBJ2-2; the TCRdb D gene call, TRBD2, has no DNA to confirm it. This CDR3 comprises 14 residues. Germline V gene data show CDR1 as SQVTM and CDR2 as ANQGSEA.

The rearrangement links TRBV4-3 to TRBJ2-7; TCRdb selects TRBD2, and the lack of DNA leaves this call unchecked. The CDR3 totals 15 residues. From germline, CDR1 is LGHNA and CDR2 YSLEER. CDR3 sequence: CASSQDLAGVGEQYF.

The CDR3 sequence is CASSQDQETNSPLHF. The chain joins TRBV4-2 to TRBJ1-6. The CDR3 consists of 15 residues. Germline CDR1 LGHNA, CDR2 YNFKEQ.

V gene TRBV29-1 combines with J gene TRBJ2-1. Germline CDR1 is SQVTM and CDR2 is ANQGSEA. The length of the CDR3 is 12 residues. CDR3 residues: CSDRRTSNEQFF.

The V call is TRBV3-1, the J call TRBJ2-3. Germline CDR1 reads LGHDT; CDR2 reads YNNKEL (reference sequence). CDR3 size: 15 residues. This CDR3 reads CASSSEGTTTDTQYF.

The rearrangement uses TRBV29-1 and TRBJ2-7; TCRdb gives TRBD1 as the D gene, but with no DNA this cannot be confirmed. This CDR3 has 13 residues. Per germline, CDR1 SQVTM and CDR2 ANQGSEA. The chain's CDR3 is CSVEEGTGDEQYF.

V and J are TRBV6-5 and TRBJ1-1. This CDR3 spans 14 amino acids. From germline, CDR1 is MNHEY and CDR2 SVGAGI. This CDR3 reads CASSSLQGNTEAFF.

The V call is TRBV29-1, the J call TRBJ2-6; TCRdb returns TRBD1, unconfirmable since there is no DNA. The CDR3 loop spans 16 amino acids. CDR1 SQVTM and CDR2 ANQGSEA come from the germline V gene. CDR3 residues: CSVPTGASSGANVLTF.

This chain uses TRBV7-9 with TRBJ2-1. Germline values: CDR1 SEHNR, CDR2 FQNEAQ (reference sequence). This CDR3 contains 14 residues. CDR3: CASSSSGLHNEQFF.

V gene TRBV7-8 combines with J gene TRBJ2-2; without DNA, the TCRdb call of TRBD2 cannot be checked. The CDR3 is 14 amino acids. Germline V CDR1 and CDR2: SGHVS, FQNEAQ. CDR3 loop: CASSFGGPARELFF.

The V gene is TRBV28, the J gene TRBJ2-3; TCRdb's D call, TRBD1, is unchecked because there is no DNA. CDR1 and CDR2 (germline): MDHEN, SYDVKM. The CDR3 runs to 17 residues. CDR3 protein: CATLPPGTGDWTDTQYF.

This chain connects TRBV14 to TRBJ2-7; lacking DNA, the TRBD1 call made by TCRdb goes unchecked. Germline CDR1 is SGHDN and CDR2 is FVKESK. The CDR3 has 15 amino acids. The CDR3 loop reads CASSPGRGAAYEQYF.

The V call is TRBV12-3 or TRBV12-4, the J call TRBJ2-2. This CDR3 is built from 14 residues. The CDR3 protein is CASTVLGITGELFF.

The chain is built from TRBV9 and TRBJ2-1; no DNA is available, so the TRBD2 call from TCRdb remains unchecked. The CDR3 length is 16 residues. Germline CDR1 is SGDLS and CDR2 is YYNGEE. The CDR3 loop reads CASSPSSVLSYNEQFF.

The rearrangement uses TRBV29-1 and TRBJ2-3. The CDR3 sequence is 13 residues long. Germline V lookup: CDR1 SQVTM, CDR2 ANQGSEA. CDR3 protein: CSVLTVSTDTQYF.

The V gene is TRBV4-3, the J gene TRBJ2-1; absent DNA, TCRdb's TRBD1 call cannot be checked. Germline assignment: CDR1 LGHNA and CDR2 YSLEER. There are 15 residues in the CDR3. This chain's CDR3 is CASSRDRAFYNEQFF.

V is TRBV15 and J is TRBJ2-6. Germline values: CDR1 LNHNV, CDR2 YYDKDF (reference sequence). This CDR3 is built from 14 residues. This chain's CDR3 is CATSPLSGANVLTF.

J is TRBJ2-7 and V is TRBV29-1; TCRdb names TRBD2, which stays unverified in the absence of DNA. The CDR3 extends over 13 amino acids. Germline V CDR1 and CDR2: SQVTM, ANQGSEA. The CDR3 region is CSVVTSGPYEQYF.

V and J are TRBV7-9 and TRBJ1-1. The CDR3 is 16 residues long. Germline V gene sequence: CDR1 SEHNR, CDR2 FQNEAQ (reference sequence). The CDR3 reads CASSFPPGPGDSEAFF.

The chain carries TRBV20-1 and TRBJ2-1; TCRdb calls TRBD1, which cannot be checked without DNA. Per germline, CDR1 DFQATT and CDR2 SNEGSKA (reference sequence). The CDR3 runs 16 residues. The CDR3 loop reads CSARDTRRGPYNEQFF.

The rearrangement joins TRBV6-2 or TRBV6-3 to TRBJ2-7; the D call of TRBD1 rests on TCRdb alone, since no DNA is present to check it. This CDR3 contains 15 residues. From germline, CDR1 is MNHEY and CDR2 SVGEGT. CDR3 in amino acids: CASSYSTRGAYEQYF.

The V call is TRBV13, the J call TRBJ2-3. From germline, CDR1 is PRHDT and CDR2 FYEKMQ (reference sequence). The CDR3 runs 15 residues. CDR3 protein: CASSPIKDLLDTQYF.

The chain has TRBV10-3 and TRBJ2-7; TCRdb's D call of TRBD1 is untestable without DNA. CDR1 and CDR2 (germline): ENHRY, SYGVKD. CDR3 size: 12 residues. The CDR3 spells CAVMDRVDEQYF.

V usage is TRBV20-1 and J usage is TRBJ2-5; as DNA is missing, the TRBD2 call by TCRdb cannot be tested. CDR1 is DFQATT, CDR2 SNEGSKA, per germline (reference sequence). This CDR3 comprises 16 residues. CDR3 sequence: CSATSSAGLYQETQYF.

The CDR3 loop reads CASSLKGWAGNANTGELFF. The chain carries TRBV7-3 and TRBJ2-2; TCRdb designates TRBD2, a call that cannot be tested without DNA. The CDR3 loop spans 19 amino acids. CDR1 is SGHTA, CDR2 FQGTGA, per germline.

This chain joins TRBV29-1 and TRBJ2-3; TCRdb selects TRBD2, and the lack of DNA leaves this call unchecked. CDR1 SQVTM and CDR2 ANQGSEA come from the germline V gene. This CDR3 region has 14 residues. The CDR3: CSVEYWQRVDTQYF.

This chain joins TRBV20-1 and TRBJ2-3; TCRdb calls TRBD1, which cannot be checked without DNA. This CDR3 comprises 14 residues. CDR1 is DFQATT, CDR2 SNEGSKA, per germline (reference sequence). The CDR3 loop reads CSVGTPSSTDTHYF.

The chain carries TRBV5-1 and TRBJ2-7; checking the TCRdb D call of TRBD1 is not possible without DNA. The CDR3 is made up of 15 amino acids. Germline V gene lookup returns CDR1 SGHRS and CDR2 YFSETQ. The CDR3 is CASSVDRVRFYEQYF.

The chain has TRBV21-1 and TRBJ1-5; checking the TCRdb D call of TRBD1 is not possible without DNA. TRBV21-1 is shown as a pseudogene. This CDR3 has 16 amino acids. Here the CDR3 reads CASSKLGRGQDQPQHF.

The V call is TRBV29-1, the J call TRBJ1-1. From germline, CDR1 is SQVTM and CDR2 ANQGSEA. The CDR3 is made up of 12 amino acids. The CDR3 loop reads CSVPVMNTEAFF.

The genes are TRBV7-7 and TRBJ2-3. The CDR3 has 16 amino acids. Germline lookup yields CDR1 SSHAT and CDR2 FNYEAQ (reference sequence). The CDR3 here is CASSFGLDGGTDTQYF.

The V call is TRBV7-8, the J call TRBJ2-7. CDR1 is SGHVS, CDR2 FQNEAQ, per germline. The CDR3 sequence is 15 residues long. This CDR3 reads CASSEALADTYEQYF.